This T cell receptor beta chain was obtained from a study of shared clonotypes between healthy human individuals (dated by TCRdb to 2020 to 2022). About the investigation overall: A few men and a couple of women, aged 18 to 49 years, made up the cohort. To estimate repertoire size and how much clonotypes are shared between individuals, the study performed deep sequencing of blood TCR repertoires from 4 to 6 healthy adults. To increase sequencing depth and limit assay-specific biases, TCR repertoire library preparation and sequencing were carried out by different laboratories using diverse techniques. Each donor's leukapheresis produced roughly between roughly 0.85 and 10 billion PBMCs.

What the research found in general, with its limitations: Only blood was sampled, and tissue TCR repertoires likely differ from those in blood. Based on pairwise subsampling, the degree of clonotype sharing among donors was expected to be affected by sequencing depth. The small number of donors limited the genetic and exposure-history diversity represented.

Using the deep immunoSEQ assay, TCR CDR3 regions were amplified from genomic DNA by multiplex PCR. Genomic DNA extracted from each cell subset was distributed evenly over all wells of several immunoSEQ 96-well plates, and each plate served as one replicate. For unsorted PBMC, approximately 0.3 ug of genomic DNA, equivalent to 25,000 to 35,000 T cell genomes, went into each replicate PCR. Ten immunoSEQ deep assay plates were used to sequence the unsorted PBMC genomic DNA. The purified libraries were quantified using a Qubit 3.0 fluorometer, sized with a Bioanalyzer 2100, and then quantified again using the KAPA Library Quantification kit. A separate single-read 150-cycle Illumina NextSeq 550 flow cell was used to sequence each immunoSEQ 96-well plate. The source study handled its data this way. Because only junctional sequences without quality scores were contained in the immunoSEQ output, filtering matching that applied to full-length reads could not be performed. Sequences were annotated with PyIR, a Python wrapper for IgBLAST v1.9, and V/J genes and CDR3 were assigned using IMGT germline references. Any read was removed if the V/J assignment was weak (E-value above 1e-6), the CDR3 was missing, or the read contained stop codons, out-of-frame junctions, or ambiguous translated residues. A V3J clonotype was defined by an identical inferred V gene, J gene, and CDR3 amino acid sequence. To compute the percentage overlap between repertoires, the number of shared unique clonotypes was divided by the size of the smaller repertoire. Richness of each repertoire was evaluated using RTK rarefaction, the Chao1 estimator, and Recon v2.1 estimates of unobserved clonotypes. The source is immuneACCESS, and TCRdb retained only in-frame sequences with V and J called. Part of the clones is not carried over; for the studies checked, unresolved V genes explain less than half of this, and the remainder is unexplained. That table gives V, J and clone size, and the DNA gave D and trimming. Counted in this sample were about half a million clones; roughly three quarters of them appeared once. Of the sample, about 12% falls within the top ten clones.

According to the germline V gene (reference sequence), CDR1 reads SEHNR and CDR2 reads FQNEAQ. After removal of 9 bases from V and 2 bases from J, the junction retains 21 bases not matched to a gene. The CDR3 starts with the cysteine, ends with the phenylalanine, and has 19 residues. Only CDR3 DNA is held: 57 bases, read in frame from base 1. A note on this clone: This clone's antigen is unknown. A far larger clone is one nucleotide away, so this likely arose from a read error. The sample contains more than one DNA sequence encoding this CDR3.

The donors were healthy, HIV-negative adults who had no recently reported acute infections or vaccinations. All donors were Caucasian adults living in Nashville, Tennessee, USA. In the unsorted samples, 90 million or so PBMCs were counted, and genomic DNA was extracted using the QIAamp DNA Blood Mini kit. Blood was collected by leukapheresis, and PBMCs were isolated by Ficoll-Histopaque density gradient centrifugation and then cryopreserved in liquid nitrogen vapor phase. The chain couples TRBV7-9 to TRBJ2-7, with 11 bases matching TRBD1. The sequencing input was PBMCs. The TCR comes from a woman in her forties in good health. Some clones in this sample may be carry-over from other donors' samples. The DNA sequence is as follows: TGTGCCAGTAGCGCGGACAGGGGGCGCGGGGACTATCACCCCTACGAGCAGTACTTC. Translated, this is CASSADRGRGDYHPYEQYF.